This T cell receptor beta chain comes out of a study of control samples from healthy donors and cancer patients. Deletions cut 3 bases from V and 3 bases from J, with 15 bases between. CDR1 is GTSNPN, CDR2 SVGIG, per germline (reference sequence). The CDR3 has 14 amino acids. The repertoire was sequenced with immunoSEQ multiplex PCR; TCRdb's copy has only in-frame clones and lacks some. This sample yields some 48,000 clones, of which over 90% are seen a single time; about 20% belongs to the top ten. Input material: PBMCs. This receptor was taken from a woman aged 45-60 years with head and neck cancer. This chain links TRBV30 with TRBJ2-7; possibly TRBD1 for D (5 bases). CDR3 amino acids: CAWRSGYGNYEQYF. CDR3 coding DNA: TGTGCCTGGAGATCAGGGTACGGTAACTACGAGCAGTACTTC. The full variable domain, completed using reference TRBV30 and TRBJ2-7, is SQTIHQWPATLVQPVGSPLSLECTVEGTSNPNLYWYRQAAGRGLQLLFYSVGIGQISSEVPQNLSASRPQDRQFILSSKKLLLSDSGFYLCAWRSGYGNYEQYFGPGTRLTVT.